The source of this TCR beta chain is a study of identical twins. TCRdb reprocessed the 5' RACE reads with MiXCR, giving one entry per CDR3 protein. Here the sample spans 1.5 million or so distinct CDR3 sequences, around 29% being singletons. This CDR3 comprises 13 residues. This receptor was obtained from a newborn girl in good health. Specimen: cord blood. The V call is TRBV12-3 or TRBV12-4, the J call TRBJ2-5; a possible D gene is TRBD1 (5 bases). The closer fit of TRBJ2-1 to the DNA end suggests the J call may be wrong. This chain's CDR3 is CASSFNRQETQFF. The CDR3 DNA reads TGTGCCAGCAGTTTTAACAGGCAAGAGACCCAGTTCTTC.